This entry lists 16 T cell receptor beta chains sequenced from one sample in a study of identical twins. TCRdb reprocessed the 5' RACE reads with MiXCR, giving one entry per CDR3 protein. The data contain about 240,000 distinct CDR3 sequences, about 10% of them seen just once; the ten biggest clones take up about 9.1%. Sample: memory T cells sorted from blood. The receptors come from a man aged 45-65 years in good health.

This clonotype was seen a handful of times. This rearrangement joins TRBV4-3 to TRBJ1-2; D gene uncertain. Germline loops: CDR1 LGHNA, CDR2 YSLEER. The CDR3 covers 15 residues. V lost 0 bases, J lost 2 bases, and 10 bases lay in between. The CDR3 sequence is CASSQDVAVNYGYTF. The DNA of the CDR3 is TGCGCCAGCAGCCAAGATGTGGCGGTAAACTATGGCTACACCTTC.

This clonotype occurred a few times. V usage is TRBV7-2 and J usage is TRBJ2-7; D call uncertain. The CDR3 has 16 amino acids. The ends were cut back, 1 base at V and 0 bases at J, with 13 bases in the middle. The V gene's germline CDR1 is SGHTA and CDR2 FQGNSA. The CDR3 sequence is CASSLVAGPNSYEQYF. CDR3 DNA sequence: TGTGCCAGCAGCTTAGTGGCCGGACCTAACTCCTACGAGCAGTACTTC. The variable domain in full, with the rest retrieved from reference TRBV7-2 and TRBJ2-7, is GAGVSQSPSNKVTEKGKDVELRCDPISGHTALYWYRQSLGQGLEFLIYFQGNSAPDKSGLPSDRFSAERTGGSVSTLTIQRTQQEDSAVYLCASSLVAGPNSYEQYFGPGTRLTVT.

This clonotype was counted between two and nine times. This chain connects TRBV4-3 to TRBJ2-7, with TRBD2 matching over 7 bases. J lost 0 bases, V lost 1 base, and 3 bases had no gene match. CDR1 and CDR2 (germline): LGHNA, YSLEER. The CDR3 is 15 residues long. The chain's CDR3 is CASSQVASGSYEQYF. CDR3 nucleotides: TGCGCCAGCAGCCAAGTTGCTAGCGGCTCCTACGAGCAGTACTTC.

This clonotype was detected ten times or more. The genes are TRBV29-1 and TRBJ2-1; the match to TRBD1 covers 7 bases. Looked up from germline, CDR1 is SQVTM and CDR2 is ANQGSEA. With V trimmed by 5 bases and J by 6 bases, 10 bases remained unmatched. The CDR3 covers 14 residues. The CDR3 loop is CSVRIGGQGNEQFF. The CDR3 coding sequence is TGCAGCGTTAGGATAGGGGGCCAGGGCAATGAGCAGTTCTTC.

This clonotype showed up just a few times. The J gene is TRBJ2-1, the V gene TRBV4-3, with 10 bases identical to TRBD2. Germline V lookup: CDR1 LGHNA, CDR2 YSLEER. V was pared by 2 bases and J by 2 bases, with 9 bases of the junction left unmatched. The CDR3 sequence is 18 residues long. The CDR3 loop reads CASSQSPPGLATYNEQFF. The CDR3, as DNA: TGCGCCAGCAGCCAAAGCCCACCGGGACTAGCGACCTACAATGAGCAGTTCTTC.

This clonotype was observed a few times. This rearrangement joins TRBV6-1 to TRBJ1-1; tentatively, D is TRBD1 (5 bases). Trimming removed 5 bases from V and 4 bases from J, with 14 bases in between. Looked up from germline, CDR1 is MNHNS and CDR2 is SASEGT. This CDR3 spans 14 amino acids. CDR3 residues: CASSPGRGSTEAFF. CDR3 bases: TGTGCCAGCAGTCCCGGAAGGGGAAGCACTGAAGCTTTCTTT.

There are a few counts of this clonotype. J is TRBJ2-3 and V is TRBV3-1; the D is unclear. The CDR3 is made up of 16 amino acids. Looked up from germline, CDR1 is LGHDT and CDR2 is YNNKEL (reference sequence). V was trimmed by 3 bases and J by 0 bases, leaving 13 bases between them. Here the CDR3 reads CASSQDHPLSTDTQYF. The CDR3, as DNA: TGTGCCAGCAGCCAGGACCATCCCTTAAGCACAGATACGCAGTATTTT.

The chain employs TRBV28 and TRBJ1-2, with no clear D. The ends were cut back, 2 bases at V and 2 bases at J, with 9 bases in the middle. The V gene's germline CDR1 is MDHEN and CDR2 SYDVKM. The CDR3 loop spans 14 amino acids. The CDR3 spells CASSLGKGNYGYTF. CDR3 coding DNA: TGTGCCAGCAGTTTAGGAAAGGGAAACTATGGCTACACCTTC.

V and J are TRBV4-1 and TRBJ1-4; 7 bases fit TRBD1. The V and J ends lost 3 bases and 9 bases, in that order; junction bases with no gene match: 16. CDR3 length: 17 residues. Germline values: CDR1 MGHRA, CDR2 YSYEKL. The CDR3: CASSHLFLGGGRKKLFF. The CDR3 DNA is TGCGCCAGCAGCCACCTCTTTTTAGGGGGCGGACGGAAAAAACTGTTTTTT.

The chain has TRBV11-2 and TRBJ2-5; 10 bases are shared with TRBD2. Germline CDR1 reads SGHAT; CDR2 reads FQNNGV. After removal of 5 bases from V and 1 base from J, the junction contained 7 bases not matched to a gene. This CDR3 is 16 amino acids long. CDR3 sequence reads: CASSLGTSALQETQYF. The CDR3 DNA is TGTGCCAGCAGCCTCGGGACTAGCGCCCTCCAAGAGACCCAGTACTTC. The full variable domain, rest sourced from reference TRBV11-2 and TRBJ2-5, is EAGVAQSPRYKIIEKRQSVAFWCNPISGHATLYWYQQILGQGPKLLIQFQNNGVVDDSQLPKDRFSAERLKGVDSTLKIQPAKLEDSAVYLCASSLGTSALQETQYFGPGTRLLVL.

This clonotype was detected many times. The rearrangement links TRBV4-3 to TRBJ2-2; weak D call: TRBD2 (5 bases). The CDR3 has 15 amino acids. From germline, CDR1 is LGHNA and CDR2 YSLEER. Trimming removed 0 bases at V and 3 bases at J, with 8 bases between. CDR3 sequence (DNA): TGCGCCAGCAGCCAAGAGTCGGGGTACACCGGGGAGCTGTTTTTT. The encoded protein is CASSQESGYTGELFF.

This clonotype was recorded at least ten times. This chain connects TRBV2 to TRBJ2-1, with D possibly matching TRBD2 (5 bases). The V gene lost 6 bases and the J gene lost 10 bases, with 22 bases spanning the gap. This CDR3 spans 15 amino acids. In germline, CDR1 is SNHLY, CDR2 FYNNEI. DNA for the CDR3: TGTGCCAGCAGCATAAATATCCTAGCTTTCTCAGAGCAGTTCTTC. Translation: CASSINILAFSEQFF.

This chain uses TRBV7-3 with TRBJ1-1, with D hard to call. The CDR3 runs 13 residues. The V and J ends lost 1 base and 1 base respectively, with 4 bases between them. The germline gives CDR1 SGHTA, CDR2 FQGTGA. CDR3: CASSLKENTEAFF. DNA of the CDR3: TGTGCCAGCAGCTTAAAAGAGAACACTGAAGCTTTCTTT.

At least ten counts were recorded for this clonotype. This chain connects TRBV21-1 to TRBJ2-7; no DNA check was done on the table's D call, TRBD2. TRBV21-1 is recorded as a pseudogene. The CDR3 runs 17 residues. This CDR3 is CASSTLPLAGVRNEQYF. The CDR3 DNA reads as TGTGCCAGCAGCACCCTACCACTAGCGGGAGTAAGAAACGAGCAGTACTTC.

The J gene is TRBJ2-1, the V gene TRBV27; tentative D call: TRBD1 (6 bases). CDR1 is MNHEY and CDR2 is SMNVEV in the germline V gene (reference sequence). The CDR3 covers 14 residues. V dropped 3 bases and J dropped 7 bases, with 13 bases sitting between them. Here the CDR3 DNA reads TGTGCCAGCAGTTTCAGGGGCCATCGGAATGAGCAGTTCTTC. The encoded protein is CASSFRGHRNEQFF.

This clonotype was recorded many times. The chain is built from TRBV20-1 and TRBJ2-3, with a tentative D call TRBD1 (6 bases). Germline CDR1 reads DFQATT; CDR2 reads SNEGSKA (reference sequence). The CDR3 loop spans 13 amino acids. V lost 6 bases and J 1 base, leaving 11 bases between the germline ends. CDR3 DNA: TGCAGTGCCGCTCGGACAGGCACAGATACGCAGTATTTT. This sequence encodes CSAARTGTDTQYF.